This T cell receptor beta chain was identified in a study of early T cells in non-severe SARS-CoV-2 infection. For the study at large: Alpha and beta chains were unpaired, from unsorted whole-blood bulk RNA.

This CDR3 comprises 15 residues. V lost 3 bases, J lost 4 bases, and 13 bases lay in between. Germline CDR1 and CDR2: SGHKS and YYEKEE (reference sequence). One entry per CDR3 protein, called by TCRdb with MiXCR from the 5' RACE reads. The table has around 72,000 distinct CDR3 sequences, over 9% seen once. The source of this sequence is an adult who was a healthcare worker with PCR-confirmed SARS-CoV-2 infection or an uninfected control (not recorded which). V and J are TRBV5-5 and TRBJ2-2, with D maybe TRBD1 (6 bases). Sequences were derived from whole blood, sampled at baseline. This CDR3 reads CASSSEYRVTGELFF. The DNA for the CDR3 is TGTGCCAGCAGCTCAGAGTACAGGGTCACCGGGGAGCTGTTTTTT.